This T cell receptor beta chain was found in a study of T cells in Graves' hyperthyroidism and ophthalmopathy. RNA transcripts gave rise to amplified TCR beta CDR3 regions. TCR CDR3 underwent first-round RT-PCR with the HTBI primer set. TCRdb passed the multiplex PCR reads through MiXCR, listing each CDR3 protein once. Among hundreds of thousands of distinct CDR3 sequences listed, 14% to 15% were seen once. This clonotype was sampled from a woman in her forties with Graves' ophthalmopathy. The sample consisted of blood.

The CDR3 loop is CASSLRLPNTEAFF. The CDR3 DNA is TGTGCCAGCAGCTTGAGACTTCCGAACACTGAAGCTTTCTTT. The chain links TRBV5-5 to TRBJ1-1, with D uncertain. Germline V gene data show CDR1 as SGHKS and CDR2 as YYEKEE (reference sequence). The CDR3 is 14 amino acids. Deletions cut 1 base from V and 1 base from J, with 8 bases between. The full variable domain, with the rest looked up from reference TRBV5-5 and TRBJ1-1, is DAGVTQSPTHLIKTRGQQVTLRCSPISGHKSVSWYQQVLGQGPQFIFQYYEKEERGRGNFPDRFSARQFPNYSSELNVNALLLGDSALYLCASSLRLPNTEAFFGQGTRLTVV.